Sequencing of this T cell receptor (beta chain) was carried out in a study of T cells after yellow fever vaccination. On this clonotype: Its target is not known.

General observations from the study: Boosting was followed by the reappearance of most primary-vaccination clones (around 96% CD4, 85% to 90% CD8). Peak timing came faster in the weaker secondary response, day 5 versus 15. FACS-sorted repertoires could harbor abundant contaminating bulk-population clonotypes.

Via MiXCR, TCRdb re-called the 5' RACE reads, giving one row per CDR3 protein. The data show 300,000 or so distinct CDR3 sequences, less than 9.5% seen once. The sequencing here drew on CD4+ T cells sorted from PBMCs, taken 5 days after the yellow fever booster vaccination. This sequence originates from a young man who received the YFV17D yellow fever vaccine.

CDR3 residues: CASSQGEGYNSPLHF. The CDR3 bases are TGTGCCAGCAGCCAAGGCGAGGGCTATAATTCACCCCTCCACTTT. The rearrangement joins TRBV7-9 to TRBJ1-6; D gene uncertain. Germline V gene sequence: CDR1 SEHNR, CDR2 FQNEAQ (reference sequence). V was pared by 5 bases and J by 3 bases, with 11 bases between. This CDR3 region has 15 residues.